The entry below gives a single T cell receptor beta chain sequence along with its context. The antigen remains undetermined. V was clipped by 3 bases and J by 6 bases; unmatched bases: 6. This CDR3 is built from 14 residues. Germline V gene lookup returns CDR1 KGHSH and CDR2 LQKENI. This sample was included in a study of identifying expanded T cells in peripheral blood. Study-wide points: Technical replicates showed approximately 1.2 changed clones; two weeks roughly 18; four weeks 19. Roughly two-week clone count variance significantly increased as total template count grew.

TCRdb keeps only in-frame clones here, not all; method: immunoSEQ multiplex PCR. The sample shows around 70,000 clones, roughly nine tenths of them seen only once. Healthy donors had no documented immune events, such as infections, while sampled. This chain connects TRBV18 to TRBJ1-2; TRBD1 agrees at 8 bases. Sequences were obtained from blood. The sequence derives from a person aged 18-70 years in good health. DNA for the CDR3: TGTGCCAGCTCACCGCCGACAGGGGTGAATGGCTACACCTTC. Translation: CASSPPTGVNGYTF. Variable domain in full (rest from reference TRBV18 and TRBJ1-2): NAGVMQNPRHLVRRRGQEARLRCSPMKGHSHVYWYRQLPEEGLKFMVYLQKENIIDESGMPKERFSAEFPKEGPSILRIQQVVRGDSAAYFCASSPPTGVNGYTFGSGTRLTVV.